What follows are 20 T cell receptor beta chains derived from one specimen sequenced in a study of glioma-infiltrating T cells. The iRepertoire nested amplicon-rescue multiplex PCR amplified TCR alpha and beta CDR3s from RNA. MiXCR, applied by TCRdb to the multiplex PCR reads, yields one record per CDR3 protein. The sample has about 93,000 distinct CDR3 sequences, roughly 37% seen once; the top ten hold more than 30%. Sample: glioma tissue, nonneoplastic brain tissue, or PBMCs (not recorded which). All receptors derive from a human donor with low-grade glioma or glioblastoma, undergoing nonglioma brain surgery, or in good health (not recorded which).

Notes on this clonotype: This could be a read error, since a much larger clone is one nucleotide away. The chain employs TRBV7-9 and TRBJ1-5, with D uncertain. The CDR3 totals 12 residues. Per germline, CDR1 SEHNR and CDR2 FQNEAQ (reference sequence). CDR3 in amino acids: CASSLGNQRQHF. The CDR3 bases are TGTGCCAGCAGCTTAGGCAATCAGCGCCAGCATTTT.

In regard to this clonotype: Compared with germline, one end of the junction differs, possibly owing to a read error. The J gene is TRBJ2-1, the V gene TRBV4-1, with D possibly TRBD2 on 6 matching bases. The CDR3 sequence is 14 residues long. Germline V CDR1 and CDR2: MGHRA, YSYEKL. As DNA, the CDR3 is TGTACCAGCAACCCGCAGGGAGGATACAATGAGCAGTTCTTC. Protein: CTSNPQGGYNEQFF.

This clonotype was seen repeatedly, ten times or more. V gene TRBV28 combines with J gene TRBJ1-1; D is possibly TRBD1 (5 bases). The germline V gene encodes CDR1 MDHEN and CDR2 SYDVKM. Trimming pared 4 bases from V and 8 bases from J, leaving 11 bases between. The CDR3 covers 12 residues. The CDR3 protein is CASSSGHSEAFF. As DNA, the CDR3 is TGTGCCAGCAGTTCCGGACATTCGGAAGCTTTCTTT.

In DNA form, the CDR3 reads TGTGCCAGCAGCTTTACCACAGGGGCAATCCGCTATGGCTACACCTTC. This translates into CASSFTTGAIRYGYTF. This sequence joins TRBV5-6 and TRBJ1-2; 7 nucleotides match TRBD1. Germline-derived CDR1 and CDR2 are SGHDT and YYEEEE. CDR3 length: 16 amino acids. The V segment lost 2 bases and the J segment 4 bases; nucleotides outside the gene matches: 11.

V and J are TRBV2 and TRBJ2-2; 9 nucleotides align to TRBD2. CDR1 is SNHLY and CDR2 is FYNNEI in the germline V gene. The ends lost 6 bases at V and 4 bases at J; junction bases unmatched: 6. The CDR3 has 15 residues. The CDR3 DNA is TGTGCCAGCAGGCAAGAAGCGGGGGGCACCGGGGAGCTGTTTTTT. Amino acid sequence: CASRQEAGGTGELFF.

This clonotype was recorded at least ten times. It may be a read error: a sequence one base away is much more abundant. CDR3 sequence: CASSPQGVITEASF. CDR3 coding DNA: TGTGCCAGCAGTCCACAGGGTGTTATAACTGAAGCTTCCTTT. The rearrangement uses TRBV27 and TRBJ1-1, with D possibly being TRBD1 (6 bases). The germline V gene encodes CDR1 MNHEY and CDR2 SMNVEV (reference sequence). The CDR3 has 14 amino acids.

This clonotype was counted ten times or more. The chain is built from TRBV12-3 or TRBV12-4 and TRBJ2-1; tentatively, D is TRBD2 (5 bases). This CDR3 is built from 13 residues. The ends were cut back, 5 bases at V and 10 bases at J, with 15 bases in the middle. CDR3 loop: CASSTRSGGEQFF. In DNA, the CDR3 is TGTGCCAGCAGTACAAGGAGCGGCGGCGAGCAGTTCTTC.

This clonotype occurred many times. The chain uses TRBV7-2 and TRBJ1-2, with unresolved D. Between the trimmed V and J ends, which lost 2 bases and 7 bases, there was a span of 20 bases. The V gene's germline CDR1 is SGHTA and CDR2 FQGNSA. The CDR3 is 16 residues long. The CDR3 sequence: CASSLLISLGGSGYTF. CDR3 coding DNA: TGTGCCAGCAGCTTATTAATTTCCTTGGGTGGTAGTGGCTACACCTTC.

As concerns this clonotype: The junction and the germline gene differ at one end; a read error may be behind it. The chain joins TRBV2 to TRBJ1-6; TRBD1 matches 7 bases. Germline V gives CDR1 SNHLY, CDR2 FYNNEI. The CDR3 has 13 amino acids. The CDR3 DNA reads as TGTGCCTGCAGGCCACAGGGGAATTCACCCCTCCACTTT. Translated, it gives CACRPQGNSPLHF.

The V gene is TRBV15, the J gene TRBJ2-6; D is uncertain. Germline values: CDR1 LNHNV, CDR2 YYDKDF (reference sequence). The CDR3 has 12 residues. V lost 8 bases, J lost 5 bases, and 7 bases lay in between. The CDR3 nucleotides read TGTGCCACCCGACGGAGGGCCAACGTCCTGACTTTC. Protein: CATRRRANVLTF. The full variable domain, its missing parts supplied by reference TRBV15 and TRBJ2-6, is DAMVIQNPRYQVTQFGKPVTLSCSQTLNHNVMYWYQQKSSQAPKLLFHYYDKDFNNEADTPDNFQSRRPNTSFCFLDIRSPGLGDTAMYLCATRRRANVLTFGAGSRLTVL.

In this sample, this clonotype turned up a few times. The conserved phenylalanine or tryptophan is not found at the CDR3 terminus, so this likely reflects a read error. The chain has TRBV12-5 and TRBJ1-1; 10 bases line up with TRBD1. The J segment lost 11 bases and the V segment lost 6 bases, leaving 9 bases of the junction unmatched. The CDR3 is 13 residues long. Germline CDR1 is LGHNT and CDR2 is FRNRAP. CDR3 protein: CASGQDRGRRAFL. The CDR3 DNA reads TGTGCTAGTGGCCAAGACAGGGGGCGGCGCGCTTTCCTT.

A note on this clonotype: Germline is not matched at one junction end, which may reflect a read error. The chain combines TRBV7-9 with TRBJ2-3, with 10 bases fitting TRBD1. Germline CDR1 reads SEHNR; CDR2 reads FQNEAQ (reference sequence). This CDR3 is 15 amino acids long. CDR3 protein: CASSLTGGGTDTKYF. DNA of the CDR3: TGTGCCAGCAGCCTGACAGGGGGCGGCACAGATACGAAGTATTTT.

This clonotype was recorded at least ten times. CDR3 in amino acids: CASSHAEPGSYEQFF. The CDR3, as DNA: TGTGCCAGCAGCCATGCCGAGCCGGGCAGCTATGAGCAGTTCTTC. The chain couples TRBV4-2 to TRBJ2-1, with D unclear. Germline V gene data show CDR1 as LGHNA and CDR2 as YNFKEQ. The ends were cut back, 3 bases at V and 8 bases at J, with 17 bases in the middle. The CDR3 consists of 15 residues.

On this clonotype itself: A read error is possible here, since a much larger clone lies one base away. The V and J genes are TRBV7-4 and TRBJ1-3; 9 positions match TRBD1. Germline CDR1 SGHVT, CDR2 SQSDAQ. The CDR3 is made up of 22 amino acids. In nucleotides, the CDR3 is TGTGCCAGCAGCGTTTCATCCGGGACAGGGAAACGACCTAACTACTCTGGAAAAACCATATATTTT. It yields the protein CASSVSSGTGKRPNYSGKTIYF.

This clonotype was seen at least ten times. The chain employs TRBV14 and TRBJ2-7; the D call may be TRBD1 or TRBD2 (5 bases each). CDR1 and CDR2 (germline): SGHDN, FVKESK. This CDR3 comprises 16 residues. Trimming stripped 1 base from V and 2 bases from J, with 15 bases between. CDR3 in amino acids: CASSQVSQRGAYEQYF. The CDR3 DNA reads as TGTGCCAGCAGCCAAGTCAGCCAAAGAGGGGCCTACGAGCAGTACTTC.

The V call is TRBV20-1, the J call TRBJ1-5, with a weak D call TRBD1 (5 bases). The CDR3 extends over 16 amino acids. The germline CDR1 and CDR2 sequences are DFQATT and SNEGSKA (reference sequence). V lost 3 bases, J lost 4 bases, and 19 bases lay in between. The CDR3 bases are TGCAGTGCTAGCGGTTCTTCGGGACTTCCGAATCAGCCCCAGCATTTT. Translating it yields CSASGSSGLPNQPQHF.

This clonotype was seen at least ten times. The J gene is TRBJ1-3, the V gene TRBV7-9; D is uncertain. The germline V gene encodes CDR1 SEHNR and CDR2 FQNEAQ (reference sequence). This CDR3 region has 14 residues. The germline V and J ends were trimmed by 2 bases and 5 bases, with 10 bases remaining between them. The DNA for the CDR3 is TGTGCCAGCAGCTTAATCGCCCGTCGAAACACCATATATTTT. Translating gives CASSLIARRNTIYF.

This clonotype showed up many times. This chain uses TRBV28 with TRBJ2-1, with D unclear. Trimming shortened V by 1 base and J by 4 bases, and 8 bases separated the two germline ends. The CDR3 covers 14 residues. Germline V gene lookup returns CDR1 MDHEN and CDR2 SYDVKM. The CDR3 nucleotides read TGTGCCAGCAGTTTATTCGGCGGATACAATGAGCAGTTCTTC. Protein: CASSLFGGYNEQFF. Full variable domain (rest looked up from reference TRBV28 and TRBJ2-1): DVKVTQSSRYLVKRTGEKVFLECVQDMDHENMFWYRQDPGLGLRLIYFSYDVKMKEKGDIPEGYSVSREKKERFSLILESASTNQTSMYLCASSLFGGYNEQFFGPGTRLTVL.

The rearrangement joins TRBV3-1 to TRBJ2-7; a possible D gene is TRBD1 (6 bases). Per germline, CDR1 LGHDT and CDR2 YNNKEL (reference sequence). The CDR3 loop spans 14 amino acids. The V end lost 0 bases, the J end lost 5 bases, and 11 bases lay between the germline ends. CDR3 bases: TGTGCCAGCAGCCAAGAGCTTGGGGGCAACGAGCAGTACTTC. Amino acids: CASSQELGGNEQYF.

This clonotype was counted many times. The chain combines TRBV5-4 with TRBJ2-3; no clear D gene. The CDR3 is 13 residues long. Trimming took off 4 bases at V and 2 bases at J, with 8 bases between the two ends. Germline CDR1 SGHNT, CDR2 YYREEE (reference sequence). The DNA of the CDR3 is TGTGCCAGCAGCAGGGAATTCACAGATACGCAGTATTTT. This translates into CASSREFTDTQYF.